The source of this TCR beta chain is a study of blood T cell repertoires in COVID-19. Study-level information: There were acute and convalescent COVID-19 samples, and they came from the United States, Italy and Spain. T cells, B-cell-depleted T cells, or PBMCs supplied cDNA or gDNA.

In the original workflow: Estimated nucleated cell counts came from reference gene primer amplification. Produced via immunoSEQ multiplex PCR; TCRdb's table is partial and in-frame only. D and trimming come from the DNA, and the V and J calls and clone size come from that table. The repertoire has more than 200,000 clones, over 75% of them found once; the top ten carry 0.7%. The CDR3 contains 14 residues. Germline lookup yields CDR1 SGHRS and CDR2 YFSETQ. V lost 4 bases and J lost 0, with 9 bases in between. Sequenced material: peripheral blood. The TCR originated in a human donor in a cohort sampled during active COVID-19. V usage is TRBV5-1 and J usage is TRBJ2-3, with a tentative D call TRBD1 (5 bases). This chain's CDR3 is CASSLDRSTDTQYF. CDR3 sequence (DNA): TGCGCCAGCAGCCTTGACAGAAGCACAGATACGCAGTATTTT. Complete variable domain (other parts from reference TRBV5-1 and TRBJ2-3): KAGVTQTPRYLIKTRGQQVTLSCSPISGHRSVSWYQQTPGQGLQFLFEYFSETQRNKGNFPGRFSGRQFSNSRSEMNVSTLELGDSALYLCASSLDRSTDTQYFGPGTRLTVL.